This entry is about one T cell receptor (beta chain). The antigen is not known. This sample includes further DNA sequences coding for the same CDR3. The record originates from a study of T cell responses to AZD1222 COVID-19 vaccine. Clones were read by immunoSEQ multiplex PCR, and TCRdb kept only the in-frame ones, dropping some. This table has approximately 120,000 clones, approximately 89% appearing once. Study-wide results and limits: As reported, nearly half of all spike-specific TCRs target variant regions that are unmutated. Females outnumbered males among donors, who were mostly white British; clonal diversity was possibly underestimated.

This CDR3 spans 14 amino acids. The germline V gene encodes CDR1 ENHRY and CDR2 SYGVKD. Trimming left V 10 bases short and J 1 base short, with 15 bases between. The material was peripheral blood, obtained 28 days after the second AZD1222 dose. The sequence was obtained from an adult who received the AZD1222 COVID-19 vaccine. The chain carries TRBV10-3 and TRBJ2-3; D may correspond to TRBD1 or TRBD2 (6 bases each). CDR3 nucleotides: TGTGCCACCCTTGTGGGGGGCCGCACAGATACGCAGTATTTT. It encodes CATLVGGRTDTQYF.